This T cell receptor (beta chain) was identified in a study of cytomegalovirus exposure and HLA in healthy donors (dated 2017 in TCRdb). Regarding the study in general: According to an earlier analysis of a few hundred of the donors, 150 million to 200 million T cells yielded roughly 100 million unique TCR beta sequences and 276 Gb of sequence data. Genome-wide SNP genotypes for about 55% of the roughly 670 donors were used in a later genetic analysis, which treated that subset as a discovery cohort. HLA typing covered class I and class II loci at four-digit resolution. Roughly 5 DR-DQ haplotypes were handled as single units for association and clustering because linkage in the cohort was strong. Typing coverage varied by locus: roughly 629-630 donors for A, B, C, DRB1 and DQB1; more than 500 for DQA1; around 610 for DPA1; approximately 490 for DPB1. Among almost 400 genotyped donors of the cohort, an average of approximately 230,000 unique TCR beta nucleotide sequences were sequenced per donor, around a sixth of them non-productive. Rather than using new phenotypic data, the later analysis identified candidate immune exposures from TCR beta sequences and from how often those sequences occurred across donors. An early release that covered about 640 HLA-typed donors contained around 300 gigabases of sequencing data and around 80 million unique TCR sequences. A later analysis re-examined previously published TCR beta repertoires from roughly 650 donors and added high-resolution HLA genotyping to investigate patterns of TCR occurrence. Of the approximately 400 genotyped donors, more than 75% were placed in the genetic ancestry cluster associated with self-reported Caucasian donors. Donor age, sex, ethnicity and CMV serostatus were compiled alongside the repertoire data. The study profiled the T cell repertoires of 500 to 800 subjects by immunosequencing and related them to cytomegalovirus serostatus. The aim of the study was to test whether cataloging public T cell receptors could identify signatures of past pathogen exposure. A separate validation cohort of about 110 different subjects was used in addition to the approximately 700-subject first cohort. The study combined high-throughput TCR immunosequencing, statistical association of individual TCRs with disease status, and machine learning to predict cytomegalovirus infection status. All discovery cohort repertoires had been generated using a single sequencing platform. In an earlier analysis of over 550 of the donors, high-throughput TCR beta sequencing was used to judge whether each TCR beta V gene segment behaved as functional or pseudogenic. Results and caveats for the whole study, not just this receptor: Three of the identified cytomegalovirus-associated TCR beta chains were confirmed in vitro to be specific for cytomegalovirus antigens. Several of the top co-occurrence clusters appeared to be linked to parvovirus B19, influenza, CMV and Epstein-Barr virus, according to a later analysis. The classifier was reported to diagnose cytomegalovirus status with high specificity and sensitivity in both the original cohort and the validation cohort. A later genetic analysis associated a missense DCLRE1C variant with V-gene and J-gene trimming of TCR beta chains, and an independent cohort replicated the association. A group of highly shared sequence variants was considered likely to be a technical artifact of the sequencing pipeline. According to the authors, the approach could potentially be generalized to other disease states and immunological phenotypes. In a later analysis, HLA-associated TCR beta chains showed more clonal expansion and lower generation probabilities than non-associated chains that were equally common. In this cohort, only TCR beta chains were sequenced, and detectable features were limited by the absence of alpha or paired-chain data. When HLA alleles, especially DR and DQ, strongly co-occurred, TCR associations were difficult to assign to individual alleles. Compared with the 666-donor mean, donors in an Asian-associated ancestry cluster had fewer N-insertions in productive TCRs, according to a later genetic analysis. Immune exposure information for the cohort was limited to CMV serostatus. A further reported finding was that TCR beta sequences accurately predicted the HLA-A and HLA-B alleles for most subjects in the first cohort. In an earlier analysis of 587 of the donors, most TCR beta V segments appeared in productive rearrangements about 87% or about 30% of the time, broadly matching IMGT annotations. In a later analysis, most CMV-associated TCR beta chains were found to appear HLA-restricted, with HLA associations seemingly driven largely by CMV exposure. The study listed 164 TCR beta chains as associated with cytomegalovirus. Linkage disequilibrium might explain the correlated functional status among segregating V segments, but an unknown experimental factor could not be excluded. Most TCR sequences were observed very rarely across donors, whereas some public TCRs were present in many individuals. At a false discovery rate of 0.05, a later analysis linked under 20,000 TCR beta sequences to specific HLA alleles. Because some donors lacked HLA typing at each locus, the association tests relied only on the typed subset. Because the 87-base-pair reads could not distinguish some IMGT-functional V segments, including TRBV6-2 and TRBV6-3, those segments were excluded. In a later analysis, TCR association rates were found to vary across HLA loci, with the most associated TCRs seen for DRB1 alleles and the fewest for HLA-C alleles. Roughly uniform sequencing depth across donors was assumed in presence/absence analyses, although this assumption may not hold. Over 15 rarely observed V segments, including chromosome 9 orphons, were excluded from the earlier analysis of several hundred of the donors because counts were too low.

CDR1 and CDR2, per the germline V gene, are SNHLY and FYNNEI. The junction shows trimming of 6 bases on V and 2 bases on J, and the gene matches do not reach 16 bases of it. Including cysteine and phenylalanine, the CDR3 has 18 amino acids. Only CDR3 DNA is held: 54 bases, read in frame from base 1. Details on this clone: Its antigen has not been determined. Within one base of it there is no much larger clone, and no base qualities were kept.

The cohort consisted of 670 or so healthy bone marrow donors. Cohort members were all nominally healthy when sampled, although unrecorded immune exposures were likely present. The donor tested CMV seronegative and was one of the 352 seronegative cohort members. A peripheral blood sample was collected from each donor, and TCR beta sequencing was performed on peripheral blood mononuclear cells. Genomic DNA was extracted from the blood cell samples with the Qiagen DNeasy Blood Extraction Kit. Library construction relied on the immunoSEQ multiplex PCR assay. For the multiplex PCR, a mixture combining 60 forward primers for TCR Vbeta segments and 13 reverse primers for TCR Jbeta segments was used. The CDR3 region of rearranged TCR beta genes was amplified from genomic DNA by a multiplex PCR assay. The amplified TCR beta libraries were sequenced on the Illumina HiSeq System as 87-base-pair reads. As for the original processing: A later analysis tallied tens of millions of unique TCR beta chains across the 666 repertoires, and 10 million to 11 million of those chains were shared by two or more donors. To remove PCR and sequencing errors, raw reads were error-corrected and collapsed into unique sequences using a nearest-neighbor algorithm that merged closely related sequences. Alignment of CDR3 sequences to IMGT reference sequences was used to assign V, D and J gene segments. For a sequence to be retained, a match of at least six nucleotides was required to both a V gene segment and a J gene segment. Rearrangements were classified as productive when the CDR3 lacked stop codons and remained in frame with V and J, and all other rearrangements were classified as non-productive. CDR3 was defined according to IMGT convention as the region running from the second conserved V-encoded cysteine to the conserved J-encoded phenylalanine. The earlier analysis of about 640 of the donors excluded any sequence lacking an unambiguous match to a single V gene segment. An earlier analysis of 450 to 650 of the donors called V segments functional above 56.7% productive rearrangements and segregating when the between-donor standard deviation exceeded 5%. A statistical classification framework was developed to diagnose cytomegalovirus status using the catalog of TCR beta chain sequences. V and J gene assignment, in a later analysis, came from comparing TCR nucleotide sequences with IMGT/GENE-DB human TR gene sequences. The TCRdist pipeline was used in a later analysis to assign CDR3 sequences and most-parsimonious VDJ recombination scenarios. In a later analysis, each TCR beta chain was defined by its CDR3 amino acid sequence together with its V-gene family, and reads lacking a unique V-gene family were excluded. A later analysis removed 450 to 600 highly shared, low-generation-probability nucleotide sequences to deal with suspected cross-contamination and a sequencing artifact. In a later analysis, a clonal expansion index for each public chain was calculated from normalized within-repertoire ranks of inferred template counts. A later analysis computed generation probabilities with a VDJ recombination model fitted to out-of-frame rearrangements, and checked the results against IGoR. In a later analysis, hypergeometric tests were used to score TCR-TCR, TCR-HLA and TCR-CMV co-occurrence, with a repertoire-size bias correction applied to TCR pairs. To estimate false discovery rates, a later analysis permuted the HLA or CMV assignments 20 times. A later analysis grouped co-occurring TCRs with DBSCAN, adding TCRdist sequence similarity when clustering within HLA-allele-positive subsets. Repertoires with fewer than 30,000 or more than 120,000 public chains were left out of co-occurrence clustering, as were a handful of repertoires with anomalous nucleotide sharing. TCRdb mirrors the immuneACCESS table, restricted to in-frame sequences. Some clones are absent from its copies; in checked studies, under half trace to an unresolved V gene, and the reason for the others is unknown. Clone size and the V and J calls come from that table; the DNA yielded D and trimming. For this sample there are 110,000 to 150,000 clones; 75% to 90% appear just once. 1.2% of the sample is in the top ten clones.

The sequence was obtained from a female donor in good health and CMV-seronegative. The chain is encoded by TRBV2 joined to TRBJ2-3, and 8 junctional nucleotides match TRBD1. The sequencing sample was made of PBMCs. The DNA reads TGTGCCAGCAGGGCTGCGCAGGACAGGGTTGGCGCCACAGATACGCAGTATTTT. This sequence encodes CASRAAQDRVGATDTQYF. Full variable domain (CDR3 extended with the reference TRBV2 and TRBJ2-3 proteins): EPEVTQTPSHQVTQMGQEVILRCVPISNHLYFYWYRQILGQKVEFLVSFYNNEISEKSEIFDDQFSVERPDGSNFTLKIRSTKLEDSAMYFCASRAAQDRVGATDTQYFGPGTRLTVL.